Following are 23 T cell receptor beta chains from one sample sequenced in a study of T cell clusters in autoimmune cytopenias. TRB was amplified by touch-down multiplex PCR, primer pools A and B combined. TCRdb re-called the multiplex PCR reads; every CDR3 protein appears as one record, without DNA. The sample holds roughly 2,800 distinct CDR3 sequences. About 39,000 genome equivalents of blood DNA were amplified for TRB. Material for sequencing was peripheral blood. The receptors shown here come from a human donor with an autoimmune cytopenia or autoimmune hepatitis (not recorded which).

The chain combines TRBV6-1 with TRBJ1-2; TCRdb's D call, TRBD1, is unchecked because there is no DNA. CDR1 and CDR2 (germline): MNHNS, SASEGT. The CDR3 totals 14 residues. The chain's CDR3 is CASSSPGRLYGYTF.

Judged by frequency, this clonotype is medium-sized. V usage is TRBV19 and J usage is TRBJ2-5; TCRdb proposes TRBD1, but this gene call is untestable without DNA. The CDR3 runs to 14 residues. Germline-derived CDR1 and CDR2 are LNHDA and SQIVND (reference sequence). The CDR3 region is CASSMGGGPETQYF.

Judged by frequency, this clonotype is medium-sized. The rearrangement uses TRBV5-4 and TRBJ2-2. The germline CDR1 and CDR2 sequences are SGHNT and YYREEE (reference sequence). The CDR3 length is 15 residues. Here the CDR3 reads CASSLGGISTGELFF.

Its frequency marks this clonotype as medium-sized. The V call is TRBV5-6, the J call TRBJ1-4. This CDR3 is built from 14 residues. Germline V CDR1 and CDR2: SGHDT, YYEEEE. The CDR3 loop is CASSLARGWTAWIF. The complete variable domain, with remaining parts taken from reference TRBV5-6 and TRBJ1-4, reads DAGVTQSPTHLIKTRGQQVTLRCSPKSGHDTVSWYQQALGQGPQFIFQYYEEEERQRGNFPDRFSGHQFPNYSSELNVNALLLGDSALYLCASSLARGWTAWIFGSGTQLSVL.

This clonotype is deemed medium-sized by its frequency. The CDR3 sequence is CASSYDGLTEAFF. The rearrangement uses TRBV6-6 and TRBJ1-1. CDR1 and CDR2 from the germline V gene are MNHNY and SVGAGI (reference sequence). The CDR3 is 13 residues long.

This clonotype registers medium-sized by frequency. J is TRBJ2-5 and V is TRBV6-2 or TRBV6-3; the TCRdb call, TRBD1, lacks DNA for checking. CDR3 length equals 17 residues. Germline-derived CDR1 and CDR2 are MNHEY and SVGEGT. The CDR3 loop reads CASSYLVGTGHQETQYF.

Frequency places this clonotype as medium-sized (0.01 to 0.1%). J is TRBJ2-2 and V is TRBV6-5; TCRdb designates TRBD1, a call that cannot be tested without DNA. The CDR3 totals 17 residues. The germline CDR1 and CDR2 sequences are MNHEY and SVGAGI. CDR3 in amino acids: CASSYSIGQGHTGELFF.

The chain employs TRBV5-8 and TRBJ2-1; TCRdb lists TRBD2, though no DNA is available to test this call. This CDR3 region has 14 residues. CDR1 is SGHTS, CDR2 YDEGEE, per germline. CDR3: CASSYLAGGGEQFF.

This clonotype registers medium-sized by frequency. V is TRBV29-1 and J is TRBJ1-1; with no DNA, the TCRdb D assignment of TRBD1 cannot be verified. This CDR3 has 14 residues. The germline V gene encodes CDR1 SQVTM and CDR2 ANQGSEA. CDR3: CSVEVQGGRTEAFF.

This clonotype is classed as medium-sized (0.01 to 0.1%) by frequency. The rearrangement uses TRBV5-5 and TRBJ2-7; TCRdb's D gene call, TRBD1, goes unchecked for lack of DNA. The V gene's germline CDR1 is SGHKS and CDR2 YYEKEE (reference sequence). The CDR3 has 15 residues. The CDR3: CASSENRDPFYEQYF.

By frequency, this clonotype registers medium-sized. V gene TRBV6-2 or TRBV6-3 combines with J gene TRBJ1-2. Germline V gives CDR1 MNHEY, CDR2 SVGEGT. The CDR3 totals 11 residues. The CDR3 protein is CASSSGGGYTF.

According to its frequency, this clonotype is medium-sized. The rearrangement joins TRBV6-4 to TRBJ2-2. CDR1 and CDR2 (germline): MRHNA, SNTAGT. The CDR3 spans 13 residues. CDR3 protein: CASSDSSAGELFF.

By frequency, this clonotype is medium-sized. CDR3 sequence: CASSLYSGGNNEQFF. The chain is built from TRBV13 and TRBJ2-1; lacking DNA, the TRBD2 call made by TCRdb goes unchecked. The CDR3 has 15 residues. The germline gives CDR1 PRHDT, CDR2 FYEKMQ (reference sequence).

By frequency, this clonotype registers medium-sized. The gene calls are TRBV13 and TRBJ1-2. Per the germline V gene, CDR1 is PRHDT and CDR2 is FYEKMQ (reference sequence). The CDR3 is 15 amino acids. The CDR3 is CASSLEGRANYGYTF.

In terms of frequency, this clonotype is medium-sized. The CDR3 here is CASTDYESYEQYF. This chain joins TRBV6-6 and TRBJ2-7. The CDR3 contains 13 residues. Looked up from germline, CDR1 is MNHNY and CDR2 is SVGAGI (reference sequence).

J is TRBJ2-5 and V is TRBV25-1; TCRdb's D call, TRBD2, is unchecked because there is no DNA. The CDR3 is 11 amino acids. Germline CDR1 reads MGHDK; CDR2 reads SYGVNS. The CDR3 sequence: CASSDGRTQYF.

Judged by frequency, this clonotype is medium-sized. The V and J genes are TRBV5-1 and TRBJ2-1; TCRdb reports TRBD2, a call that lacks DNA to check it against. From germline, CDR1 is SGHRS and CDR2 YFSETQ. The CDR3 spans 16 residues. The CDR3 here is CASSLLAGAPYNEQFF.

By frequency, this clonotype registers medium-sized. CDR3 amino acids: CAWTRTSSTQYF. The genes are TRBV30 and TRBJ2-5; the TCRdb D gene call, TRBD2, has no DNA to confirm it. Germline-derived CDR1 and CDR2 are GTSNPN and SVGIG (reference sequence). The CDR3 spans 12 residues.

Measured by frequency, this clonotype is medium-sized. The chain couples TRBV27 to TRBJ1-2; with no DNA, the TCRdb D assignment of TRBD1 cannot be verified. The V gene's germline CDR1 is MNHEY and CDR2 SMNVEV (reference sequence). The CDR3 runs to 14 residues. This CDR3 is CASSRQGLSYGYTF.

Considering frequency, this clonotype is medium-sized. The rearrangement links TRBV19 to TRBJ1-1. This CDR3 is 16 amino acids long. In germline, CDR1 is LNHDA, CDR2 SQIVND (reference sequence). The CDR3 sequence is CASSRTDRFMNTEAFF. Together with reference TRBV19 and TRBJ1-1, the CDR3 gives the full variable domain: DGGITQSPKYLFRKEGQNVTLSCEQNLNHDAMYWYRQDPGQGLRLIYYSQIVNDFQKGDIAEGYSVSREKKESFPLTVTSAQKNPTAFYLCASSRTDRFMNTEAFFGQGTRLTVV.

This clonotype is deemed medium-sized by its frequency. The V call is TRBV6-5, the J call TRBJ2-1. This CDR3 has 11 amino acids. CDR1 and CDR2 from the germline V gene are MNHEY and SVGAGI. The CDR3 loop reads CASTKQSEQFF.

This clonotype counts as medium-sized by frequency. CDR3 sequence reads: CATSDPRTGTDTQYF. V usage is TRBV24-1 and J usage is TRBJ2-3; with no DNA, the TCRdb D assignment of TRBD1 cannot be verified. Germline values: CDR1 KGHDR, CDR2 SFDVKD. The CDR3 contains 15 residues.

This chain's CDR3 is CASSESRVGYTF. The chain recombines TRBV10-1 with TRBJ1-2. Germline V gives CDR1 WNHNN, CDR2 SYGVQD (reference sequence). The CDR3 is 12 residues long.